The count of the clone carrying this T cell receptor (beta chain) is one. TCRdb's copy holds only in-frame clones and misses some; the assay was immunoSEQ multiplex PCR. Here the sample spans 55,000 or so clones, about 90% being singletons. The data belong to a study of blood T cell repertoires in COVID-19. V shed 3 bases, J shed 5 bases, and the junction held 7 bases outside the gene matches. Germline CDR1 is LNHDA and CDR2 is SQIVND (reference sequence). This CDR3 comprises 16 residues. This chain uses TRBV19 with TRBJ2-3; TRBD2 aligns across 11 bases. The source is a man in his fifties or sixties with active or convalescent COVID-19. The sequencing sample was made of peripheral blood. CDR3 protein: CASSILVAGGRDTQYF. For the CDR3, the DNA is TGTGCCAGTAGTATTTTGGTAGCGGGGGGGCGAGATACGCAGTATTTT.